Each of the 23 T cell receptor beta chains below was sequenced from the same sample in a study of human T cells and chemical hapten exposure. Time point given: patch test 1, 2 weeks after DPC sensitization. The treatment is: therapeutic diphenylcyclopropenone sensitization with weekly scalp DPC. TCRdb processed the RACE reads anew with MiXCR; each CDR3 protein has one entry. The sample consists of roughly 180,000 distinct CDR3 sequences, more than 14% of them appearing once. The sequencing used whole blood, collected in connection with sensitization to the hapten diphenylcyclopropenone (DPC). These receptors originate from a woman under 40 with alopecia areata. Some clones in this sample may be carry-over from other donors' samples.

This clonotype was seen a handful of times. The V and J genes are TRBV7-9 and TRBJ2-1; 12 bases are a match to TRBD1. CDR3 length: 19 amino acids. With V trimmed by 1 base and J by 3 bases, 10 bases remained unmatched. Germline assignment: CDR1 SEHNR and CDR2 FQNEAQ (reference sequence). Here the CDR3 reads CASSLGLGTGGRGYNEQFF. The CDR3 region has the DNA TGTGCCAGCAGCTTAGGACTCGGGACAGGGGGCAGAGGCTACAATGAGCAGTTCTTC.

V and J are TRBV10-2 and TRBJ2-4; 7 positions match TRBD2. The V and J ends lost 4 bases and 6 bases, in that order; junction bases with no gene match: 6. This CDR3 has 14 residues. Germline loops: CDR1 WSHSY, CDR2 SAAADI. The CDR3 bases are TGCGCCAGCAGTGCGGCGGGAGTGGCAAACATTCAGTACTTC. Translating gives CASSAAGVANIQYF.

This clonotype turned up a few times. The gene calls are TRBV19 and TRBJ2-1, with D perhaps assigned TRBD1 or TRBD2 (5 bases each). The length of the CDR3 is 15 residues. V lost 4 bases to trimming and J lost 6 bases, with 16 bases between them. The germline V gene encodes CDR1 LNHDA and CDR2 SQIVND (reference sequence). The chain's CDR3 is CASSNSGTAINEQFF. The CDR3 DNA is TGTGCCAGTAGTAACTCCGGGACCGCAATCAATGAGCAGTTCTTC. Based on the CDR3 plus reference TRBV19 and TRBJ2-1, the full variable domain is DGGITQSPKYLFRKEGQNVTLSCEQNLNHDAMYWYRQDPGQGLRLIYYSQIVNDFQKGDIAEGYSVSREKKESFPLTVTSAQKNPTAFYLCASSNSGTAINEQFFGPGTRLTVL.

The sample holds a few counts of this clonotype. The chain links TRBV27 to TRBJ2-7, with 7 bases matching TRBD1. Germline trimming cut 5 bases from V and 2 bases from J; bases unmatched to any gene: 6. This CDR3 has 14 amino acids. Looked up from germline, CDR1 is MNHEY and CDR2 is SMNVEV (reference sequence). The CDR3 loop reads CASSRYRGPYEQYF. CDR3 coding DNA: TGTGCCAGCAGTCGATACAGGGGACCCTACGAGCAGTACTTC.

This clonotype was picked up many times. This chain connects TRBV11-3 to TRBJ2-2; D is unresolved. The length of the CDR3 is 15 residues. Germline-derived CDR1 and CDR2 are SGHNT and YENEEA. The V gene lost 1 base and the J gene lost 4 bases, with 10 bases spanning the gap. The CDR3 coding sequence is TGTGCCAGCAGCTTAGTCCGGGCTGGCACCGGGGAGCTGTTTTTT. Its protein is CASSLVRAGTGELFF.

The table lists this clonotype with a few counts. The chain is built from TRBV20-1 and TRBJ1-6, with D unclear. The CDR3 is 15 amino acids. Trimming stripped 6 bases from V and 5 bases from J, with 17 bases between. Per the germline V gene, CDR1 is DFQATT and CDR2 is SNEGSKA (reference sequence). The CDR3 coding sequence is TGCAGTGCCGGGGAATTGACCGCCGATAATTCACCCCTCCACTTT. Translating it yields CSAGELTADNSPLHF.

This clonotype was recorded at least ten times. J is TRBJ1-2 and V is TRBV7-9; 10 bases agree with TRBD1. The germline CDR1 and CDR2 sequences are SEHNR and FQNEAQ (reference sequence). The CDR3 contains 14 residues. With 4 bases clipped from V and 3 bases from J, the junction kept 2 bases outside the gene matches. CDR3: CASSYGQGDYGYTF. Here the CDR3 DNA reads TGTGCCAGCAGCTACGGACAGGGGGACTATGGCTACACCTTC. Filled out from reference TRBV7-9 and TRBJ1-2, the complete variable domain reads DTGVSQNPRHKITKRGQNVTFRCDPISEHNRLYWYRQTLGQGPEFLTYFQNEAQLEKSRLLSDRFSAERPKGSFSTLEIQRTEQGDSAMYLCASSYGQGDYGYTFGSGTRLTVV.

This clonotype was detected a few times. The genes are TRBV2 and TRBJ2-7; 9 positions agree with TRBD1. The CDR3 consists of 15 residues. CDR1 and CDR2 (germline): SNHLY, FYNNEI. Germline trimming cut 3 bases from V and 5 bases from J; bases unmatched to any gene: 8. The DNA for the CDR3 is TGTGCCAGCAGTGATGGACAGGGGATAGGTGACGAGCAGTACTTC. It yields the protein CASSDGQGIGDEQYF.

This sequence joins TRBV5-1 and TRBJ2-1; 12 bases fit TRBD2. From germline, CDR1 is SGHRS and CDR2 YFSETQ. This CDR3 contains 17 residues. J was trimmed by 7 bases and V by 0 bases; bases with no gene match: 8. The DNA for the CDR3 is TGCGCCAGCAGCTTGGATAGGACTAGCGGGACCAGGAATGAGCAGTTCTTC. Translated, it gives CASSLDRTSGTRNEQFF.

In regard to this clonotype: Because the CDR3 is missing its conserved closing phenylalanine or tryptophan, this is likely a read error. The V call is TRBV19, the J call TRBJ2-1; 9 nucleotides agree with TRBD2. V shed 0 bases, J shed 7 bases, and the junction held 7 bases outside the gene matches. This CDR3 has 16 residues. Germline V gene sequence: CDR1 LNHDA, CDR2 SQIVND (reference sequence). The CDR3 spells CASSIDLLAGANEQFS. CDR3 bases: TGTGCCAGTAGTATAGATCTTTTAGCGGGGGCGAATGAGCAGTTCTCC.

The chain carries TRBV5-4 and TRBJ1-1; the D gene is possibly TRBD1 (6 bases). V lost 2 bases and J 3 bases, leaving 11 bases between the germline ends. The CDR3 spans 14 residues. Per the germline V gene, CDR1 is SGHNT and CDR2 is YYREEE (reference sequence). The CDR3 sequence: CASSFAQGYTEAFF. CDR3 DNA sequence: TGTGCCAGCAGCTTTGCGCAGGGGTACACTGAAGCTTTCTTT.

V usage is TRBV24-1 and J usage is TRBJ2-1; 13 bases fit TRBD2. The CDR3 extends over 15 amino acids. V dropped 7 bases and J dropped 9; count of bases not matched to a gene: 8. In germline, CDR1 is KGHDR, CDR2 SFDVKD. The CDR3 is CATSRTSGRRGEQFF. CDR3 nucleotide sequence: TGTGCCACCAGCCGGACTAGCGGGAGACGGGGTGAGCAGTTCTTC.

The chain combines TRBV7-2 with TRBJ2-4; D may be TRBD2 (6 bases). Germline CDR1 is SGHTA and CDR2 is FQGNSA. Trimming took off 2 bases at V and 7 bases at J, with 18 bases between the two ends. The CDR3 runs 16 residues. The CDR3 coding sequence is TGTGCCAGCAGCTTAATTCTGCTAGGAGGGAGGAACATTCAGTACTTC. Encoded protein: CASSLILLGGRNIQYF.

The chain couples TRBV19 to TRBJ1-2; D is perhaps TRBD1 (6 bases). The CDR3 loop spans 15 amino acids. Germline V gene lookup returns CDR1 LNHDA and CDR2 SQIVND (reference sequence). V was trimmed by 5 bases and J by 4 bases, leaving 17 bases between them. CDR3 region: CASSPLDRPSYGYTF. The DNA of the CDR3 is TGTGCCAGTAGTCCACTTGACAGGCCGAGCTATGGCTACACCTTC.

This clonotype was counted between two and nine times. V gene TRBV12-3 or TRBV12-4 combines with J gene TRBJ2-1; D perhaps matches TRBD1 (6 bases). Trimming took off 7 bases at V and 2 bases at J, with 15 bases between the two ends. CDR3 length: 15 amino acids. CDR3 protein: CASNIGTQTYNEQFF. The DNA of the CDR3 is TGTGCCAGCAACATAGGGACACAAACCTACAATGAGCAGTTCTTC.

This chain joins TRBV13 and TRBJ2-1; 8 nucleotides align to TRBD2. V trimming: 0 bases; J trimming: 2 bases; junction bases outside the gene matches: 6. The CDR3 totals 17 residues. CDR1 PRHDT and CDR2 FYEKMQ come from the germline V gene (reference sequence). DNA for the CDR3: TGTGCCAGCAGCTTAGGTGAAGGACTAGCTCCCTACAATGAGCAGTTCTTC. It is translated as CASSLGEGLAPYNEQFF.

The rearrangement joins TRBV15 to TRBJ1-5; D ambiguous. This CDR3 has 17 residues. Trimming took off 0 bases at V and 2 bases at J, with 14 bases between the two ends. Germline-derived CDR1 and CDR2 are LNHNV and YYDKDF (reference sequence). Written as DNA, the CDR3 is TGTGCCACCAGCAGAGATTGGTGGGAGGAGGGCAATCAGCCCCAGCATTTT. Its translation: CATSRDWWEEGNQPQHF.

This sequence joins TRBV7-3 and TRBJ2-1; no clear D gene. Looked up from germline, CDR1 is SGHTA and CDR2 is FQGTGA. This CDR3 has 14 amino acids. The V gene lost 0 bases and the J gene lost 7 bases, with 10 bases spanning the gap. Written as DNA, the CDR3 is TGTGCCAGCAGCTTAACGGGTCTGAAGAATGAGCAGTTCTTC. This sequence encodes CASSLTGLKNEQFF.

This clonotype was counted a few times. The CDR3 sequence is CASSFAGDEQFF. In DNA form, the CDR3 reads TGTGCCAGCAGCTTTGCAGGGGATGAGCAGTTCTTC. This chain uses TRBV5-6 with TRBJ2-1, with D possibly matching TRBD1 (6 bases). The CDR3 is 12 amino acids. V lost 2 bases to trimming and J lost 8 bases, with 8 bases between them. CDR1 is SGHDT and CDR2 is YYEEEE in the germline V gene. The variable domain in full, with the rest retrieved from reference TRBV5-6 and TRBJ2-1, is DAGVTQSPTHLIKTRGQQVTLRCSPKSGHDTVSWYQQALGQGPQFIFQYYEEEERQRGNFPDRFSGHQFPNYSSELNVNALLLGDSALYLCASSFAGDEQFFGPGTRLTVL.

In this sample, this clonotype turned up a few times. The chain employs TRBV15 and TRBJ2-7; no clear D gene. The CDR3 is made up of 15 amino acids. With 3 bases removed from V and 4 bases from J, the gap between germline ends came to 16 bases. Germline V CDR1 and CDR2: LNHNV, YYDKDF (reference sequence). In nucleotides, the CDR3 is TGTGCCACCAGCAGTCCCGGGTCCTCGTTTTACGAGCAGTACTTC. It specifies CATSSPGSSFYEQYF.

This clonotype was detected a few times. This chain connects TRBV28 to TRBJ2-4, with 15 bases aligning to TRBD2. This CDR3 has 16 residues. Germline values: CDR1 MDHEN, CDR2 SYDVKM. The V segment lost 5 bases and the J segment 8 bases; nucleotides outside the gene matches: 7. CDR3 region: CASSGRTSGRADIQYF. In DNA, the CDR3 is TGTGCCAGCAGTGGAAGGACTAGCGGGAGGGCAGACATTCAGTACTTC.

This chain links TRBV13 with TRBJ1-1; D gene unclear. Trimming took off 5 bases at V and 1 base at J, with 8 bases between the two ends. The CDR3 loop spans 13 amino acids. Germline loops: CDR1 PRHDT, CDR2 FYEKMQ (reference sequence). Written as DNA, the CDR3 is TGTGCCAGCAGCAGACGGGCGAACACTGAAGCTTTCTTT. The encoded protein is CASSRRANTEAFF.

This rearrangement joins TRBV5-1 to TRBJ1-3; weak D call: TRBD1 (6 bases). V lost 2 bases to trimming and J lost 0 bases, with 12 bases between them. The germline gives CDR1 SGHRS, CDR2 YFSETQ. The CDR3 is made up of 16 amino acids. CDR3 coding DNA: TGCGCCAGCAGCTTAGAAGGACAGTTCTCTGGAAACACCATATATTTT. This sequence encodes CASSLEGQFSGNTIYF.